This T cell receptor beta chain was obtained from a study of early T cells in non-severe SARS-CoV-2 infection. Study background: Bulk RNA from unsorted whole blood was sequenced; chains were unpaired.

MiXCR, applied by TCRdb to the 5' RACE reads, yields one record per CDR3 protein. The data show under 85,000 distinct CDR3 sequences, 13% seen once. The CDR3 is made up of 15 amino acids. The germline V and J ends were trimmed by 6 bases and 2 bases, with 16 bases remaining between them. The clonotype comes from an adult who was a healthcare worker with PCR-confirmed SARS-CoV-2 infection or an uninfected control (not recorded which). V usage is TRBV12-3 or TRBV12-4 and J usage is TRBJ1-2; D perhaps matches TRBD1 (6 bases). The specimen sequenced was whole blood. The DNA of the CDR3 is TGTGCCAGCAGCCAGACAGGCCGCGAGAACTATGGCTACACCTTC. Translating gives CASSQTGRENYGYTF.